The entry below describes one T cell receptor beta chain. Assay: immunoSEQ multiplex PCR; the TCRdb copy retains only in-frame clones and omits some. The sample shows roughly 90,000 clones, around nine tenths of them seen only once. The data were taken from a study of OX40 agonist ivuxolimab in advanced cancers. Study background: The patients' treatment was ivuxolimab, an agonistic anti-OX40 (CD134) antibody.

Germline V gene lookup returns CDR1 SGHKS and CDR2 YYEKEE (reference sequence). V was shortened by 2 bases and J by 0 bases, with 18 bases between the two germline ends. This CDR3 contains 19 residues. A history of autoimmune disease or systemic immunosuppression excluded patients. The sample in question was CD4+ or CD8+ T cells sorted from blood, obtained in a trial of the OX40 agonist ivuxolimab. The sequence was obtained from an adult with an advanced solid tumor such as melanoma, head and neck, liver or kidney cancer. The V and J genes are TRBV5-5 and TRBJ2-6; D perhaps matches TRBD1 (7 bases). This CDR3 is CASSLYLAGGSSGANVLTF. In nucleotides, the CDR3 is TGTGCCAGCAGCTTATATCTCGCAGGGGGGAGCTCTGGGGCCAACGTCCTGACTTTC.